Listed here are 9 T cell receptor beta chains from one sample, sequenced in a study of human CD8 memory T cell subsets. UMI-labeled 5' RACE was the method by which TCR beta libraries were made. TCRdb reprocessed the 5' RACE reads and stores each CDR3 protein as one record, lacking DNA. The ten top clones account for less than 9.5%, within a sample of over 8,000 distinct CDR3 sequences. The sample comprised CD8+ stem-like memory T cells (TSCM and TCM) sorted from PBMCs. Noted subset: stem-like memory CD8 T cells (TSTEM), CCR7+ PD-1- TIGIT-. The source of these receptors is a human donor in good health.

The rearrangement joins TRBV5-5 to TRBJ1-5; TCRdb's D call, TRBD1, is unchecked because there is no DNA. The CDR3 consists of 13 residues. The germline V gene has CDR1 SGHKS and CDR2 YYEKEE (reference sequence). CDR3 sequence reads: CASSQGGNQPQHF.

The chain links TRBV5-6 to TRBJ2-7; TCRdb names TRBD1, which stays unverified in the absence of DNA. The length of the CDR3 is 14 residues. CDR1 is SGHDT, CDR2 YYEEEE, per germline. CDR3: CASSALQGWFEQYF.

This sequence joins TRBV13 and TRBJ2-1; TCRdb reports TRBD2, a call that lacks DNA to check it against. The CDR3 runs to 15 residues. CDR1 is PRHDT and CDR2 is FYEKMQ in the germline V gene (reference sequence). The CDR3 loop reads CASSPQRGQYNEQFF.

The rearrangement links TRBV5-1 to TRBJ2-7. The length of the CDR3 is 12 residues. Germline CDR1 SGHRS, CDR2 YFSETQ. CDR3 protein: CASSFLGYEQYF.

The J gene is TRBJ2-1, the V gene TRBV6-2 or TRBV6-3. The CDR3 has 12 residues. Germline lookup yields CDR1 MNHEY and CDR2 SVGEGT. CDR3 loop: CASSLGGNEQFF.

The chain employs TRBV4-3 and TRBJ2-2. CDR1 and CDR2 from the germline V gene are LGHNA and YSLEER. CDR3 length: 16 residues. The CDR3 region is CASSQDPSWNTGELFF.

The V gene is TRBV5-1, the J gene TRBJ2-2; TCRdb proposes TRBD1, but this gene call is untestable without DNA. Germline-derived CDR1 and CDR2 are SGHRS and YFSETQ. The CDR3 length is 14 residues. CDR3 in amino acids: CASSLGGPTGELFF.

This sequence joins TRBV25-1 and TRBJ2-5; TCRdb outputs TRBD1, but without DNA this stays unchecked. The germline V gene has CDR1 MGHDK and CDR2 SYGVNS. This CDR3 contains 13 residues. This CDR3 reads CATWGGEWETQYF.

According to its frequency, this clonotype is medium-sized. The CDR3 sequence is CASIGSGTEAFF. This sequence joins TRBV2 and TRBJ1-1. This CDR3 region has 12 residues. The germline gives CDR1 SNHLY, CDR2 FYNNEI.